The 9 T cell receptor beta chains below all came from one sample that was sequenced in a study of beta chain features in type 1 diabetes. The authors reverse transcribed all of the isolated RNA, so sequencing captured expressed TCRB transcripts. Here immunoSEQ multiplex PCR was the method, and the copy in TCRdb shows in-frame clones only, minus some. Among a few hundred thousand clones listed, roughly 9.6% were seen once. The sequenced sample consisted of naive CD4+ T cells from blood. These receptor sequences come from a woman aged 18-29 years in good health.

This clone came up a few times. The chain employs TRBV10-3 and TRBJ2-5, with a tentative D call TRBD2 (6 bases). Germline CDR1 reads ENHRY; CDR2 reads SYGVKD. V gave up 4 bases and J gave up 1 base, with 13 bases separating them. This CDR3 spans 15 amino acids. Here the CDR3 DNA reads TGTGCCATCAGTGCCACCGCGGGGCCCCAAGAGACCCAGTACTTC. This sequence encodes CAISATAGPQETQYF.

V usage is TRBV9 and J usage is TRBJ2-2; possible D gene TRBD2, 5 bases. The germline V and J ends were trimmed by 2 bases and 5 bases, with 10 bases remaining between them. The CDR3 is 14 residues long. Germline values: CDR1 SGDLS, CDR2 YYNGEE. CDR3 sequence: CASSVGLATGELFF. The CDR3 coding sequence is TGTGCCAGCAGCGTGGGATTAGCGACCGGGGAGCTGTTTTTT.

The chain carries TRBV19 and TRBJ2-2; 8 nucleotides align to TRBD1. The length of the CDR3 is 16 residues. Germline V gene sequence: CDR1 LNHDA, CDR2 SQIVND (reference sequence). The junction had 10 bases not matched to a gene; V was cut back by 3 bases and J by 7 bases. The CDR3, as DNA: TGTGCCAGTAGTATTTCGGCCAGGGGGCGCCTCGGGGAGCTGTTTTTT. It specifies CASSISARGRLGELFF.

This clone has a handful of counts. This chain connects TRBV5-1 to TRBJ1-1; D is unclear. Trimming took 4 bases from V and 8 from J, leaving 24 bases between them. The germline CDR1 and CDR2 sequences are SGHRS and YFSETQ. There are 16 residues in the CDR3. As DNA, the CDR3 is TGCGCCAGCAGCGAATACCTAACGACCACGGGTGTCGAAGCTTTCTTT. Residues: CASSEYLTTTGVEAFF.

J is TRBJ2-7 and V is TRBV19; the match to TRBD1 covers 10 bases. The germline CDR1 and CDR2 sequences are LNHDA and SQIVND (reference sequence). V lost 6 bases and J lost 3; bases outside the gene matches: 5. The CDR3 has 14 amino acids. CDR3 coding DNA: TGTGCCAGTAGATTGGGACAGGGGAACTACGAGCAGTACTTC. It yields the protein CASRLGQGNYEQYF. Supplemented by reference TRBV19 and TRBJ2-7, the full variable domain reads DGGITQSPKYLFRKEGQNVTLSCEQNLNHDAMYWYRQDPGQGLRLIYYSQIVNDFQKGDIAEGYSVSREKKESFPLTVTSAQKNPTAFYLCASRLGQGNYEQYFGPGTRLTVT.

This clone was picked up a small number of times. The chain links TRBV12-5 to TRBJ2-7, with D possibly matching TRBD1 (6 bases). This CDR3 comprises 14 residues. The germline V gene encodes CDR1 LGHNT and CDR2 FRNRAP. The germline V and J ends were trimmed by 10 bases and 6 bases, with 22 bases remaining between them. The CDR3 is CAIRTAERLSEQYF. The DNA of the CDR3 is TGTGCTATCCGGACAGCCGAAAGGTTGTCCGAGCAGTACTTC.

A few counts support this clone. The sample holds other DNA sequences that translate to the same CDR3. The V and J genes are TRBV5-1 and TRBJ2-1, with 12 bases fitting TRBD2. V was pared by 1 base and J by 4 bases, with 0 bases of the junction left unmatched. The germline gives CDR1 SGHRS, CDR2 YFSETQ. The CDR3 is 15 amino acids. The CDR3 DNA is TGCGCCAGCAGCTTGACTAGCGGGAGGTACAATGAGCAGTTCTTC. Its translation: CASSLTSGRYNEQFF.

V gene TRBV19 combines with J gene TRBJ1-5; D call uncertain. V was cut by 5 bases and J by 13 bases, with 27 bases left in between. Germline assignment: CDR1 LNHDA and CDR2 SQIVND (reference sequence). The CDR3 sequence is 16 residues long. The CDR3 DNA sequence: TGTGCCAGTAGTCCACACCATAGCAAGACCGCCTCGGAGCAGCATTTT. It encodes CASSPHHSKTASEQHF.

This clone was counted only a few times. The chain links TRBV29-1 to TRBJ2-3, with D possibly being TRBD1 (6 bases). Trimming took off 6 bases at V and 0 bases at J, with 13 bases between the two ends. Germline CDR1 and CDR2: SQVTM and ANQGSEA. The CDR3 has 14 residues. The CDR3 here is CSVQGSPSTDTQYF. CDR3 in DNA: TGCAGCGTACAGGGTTCGCCTAGCACAGATACGCAGTATTTT.